This T cell receptor beta chain comes out of a study of T cell responses to AZD1222 COVID-19 vaccine (dated by TCRdb to the early 2020s). Background for the entire study: TCR sequencing was performed for 230 to 250 trial participants, of whom about 200 were given two doses of AZD1222 and some 25 were given two doses of MenACWY control vaccine. Trial participants were enrolled into age subgroups of 18-55, 56-69 and 70-plus years, which contained about 150, 27 and 61 TCR-sequenced participants, respectively.

The time point label for this specimen denotes: about 28 days (+/-7) after the second vaccine dose. AZD1222 recipients given second doses at about 4 weeks or at about 12 weeks were pooled, since spike-specific TCR depth and breadth were not found to differ between the two schedules. Samples from vaccinated people were obtained from the UK trials COV001 and COV002, which included a single-blind randomized controlled phase 2/3 trial of AZD1222 (ChAdOx1 nCoV-19) in healthy adults. For TCRbeta chain sequencing, PBMC samples were collected from trial participants at day 0 and at day 28 after the second dose. In the germline V gene, CDR1 corresponds to SGHRS and CDR2 to YFSETQ. The cysteine opens and the phenylalanine closes a CDR3 of 14 amino acids. Left in the record is the CDR3 DNA by itself, 42 bases read in frame from the first base. V loses 8 bases, J loses 4 bases, and the germline ends lie 18 bases apart.

For this clone: Its specific antigen is unknown. It has no much larger one-base neighbor in the sample; base qualities were not kept.

What the authors observed across the whole study: No day 14 peak-response samples were available, so repertoires were characterized only after the peak T cell response. After two AZD1222 doses, spike-specific TCR breadth and depth were significantly higher than at day 0 and than in MenACWY recipients. Only 5 to 7 AZD1222 recipients were SARS-CoV-2 seropositive at baseline, limiting conclusions about previously exposed vaccinees. Epitopes outside the regions mutated in the B.1.351 and B.1.1.7 variants were reportedly recognized by nearly half of the unique spike-specific TCRs. Participants were mostly white British and included more females than males, and it was suggested by the authors that clonal diversity may have been underestimated. In the small 56-69-year group, the increase in depth fell short of significance, most likely because of low power. The whole spike protein was spanned by vaccine-associated CD4 TCRs, and dominant responses were seen in regions 160-218 and 743-854.

The CDR3 regions of human TCRbeta chains were analyzed by immunosequencing. Under the source paper's analysis protocol: TCRs in the repertoires were compared against a reference library of SARS-CoV-2-specific TCRs that had been generated with the MIRA antigen-specificity platform. Breadth was defined as the fraction of unique TCRs that were SARS-CoV-2-associated. Depth was defined as the fraction of total T cells that were SARS-CoV-2-associated. Each spike-specific TCR was assigned to its reactive spike region and to a CD4 or CD8 class using the MIRA data. Log10-transformed breadth and depth values were compared by one-way ANOVA with Sidak's multiple comparisons tests. Imported from immuneACCESS, the table was reduced by TCRdb to in-frame sequences with V and J called. These copies leave out some clones; in studies compared against another copy, an unresolved V gene accounts for under half, and the cause of the remainder is not known. Clonal size and the V and J genes are those of that table, whereas D and trimming came from the DNA. The table for this sample lists 150,000 to 200,000 clones; approximately 91% of them were counted only once. Around 1.6% of the sample comes from the top ten.

This chain is built from TRBV5-1 and TRBJ2-5; a tentative D match to TRBD2 spans 7 bases. This specimen consisted of peripheral blood, obtained 28 days after the second AZD1222 dose. This clonotype was sampled from an adult who received the AZD1222 COVID-19 vaccine. The nucleotide sequence reads TGCGCCAGTCGGTCGGGGGGCAGTGGAGAGACCCAGTACTTC. Its coded protein is CASRSGGSGETQYF.